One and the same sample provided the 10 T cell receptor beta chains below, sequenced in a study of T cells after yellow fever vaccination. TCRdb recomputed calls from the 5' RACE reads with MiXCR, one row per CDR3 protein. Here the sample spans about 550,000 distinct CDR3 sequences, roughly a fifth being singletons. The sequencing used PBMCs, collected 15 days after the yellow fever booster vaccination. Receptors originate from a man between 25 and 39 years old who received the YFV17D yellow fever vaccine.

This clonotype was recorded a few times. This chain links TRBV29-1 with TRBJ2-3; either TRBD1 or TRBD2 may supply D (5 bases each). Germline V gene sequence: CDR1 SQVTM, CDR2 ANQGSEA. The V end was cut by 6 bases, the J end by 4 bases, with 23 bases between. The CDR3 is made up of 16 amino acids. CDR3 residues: CSVAPGTNYPSDTQYF. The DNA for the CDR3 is TGCAGCGTGGCCCCCGGGACCAATTACCCCTCAGATACGCAGTATTTT.

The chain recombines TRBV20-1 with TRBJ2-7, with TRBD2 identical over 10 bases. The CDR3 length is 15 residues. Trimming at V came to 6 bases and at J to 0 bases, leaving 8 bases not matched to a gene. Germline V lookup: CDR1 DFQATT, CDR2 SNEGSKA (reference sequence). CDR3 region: CSALTSGALSYEQYF. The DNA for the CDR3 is TGCAGTGCGCTTACTAGCGGGGCTCTCTCCTACGAGCAGTACTTC.

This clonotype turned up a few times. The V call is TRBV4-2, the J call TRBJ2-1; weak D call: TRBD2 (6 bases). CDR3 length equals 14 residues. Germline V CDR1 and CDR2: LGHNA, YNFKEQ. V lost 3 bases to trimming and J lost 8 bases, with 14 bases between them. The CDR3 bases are TGTGCCAGCAGCCAGATAAGTGGAGGGGATGAGCAGTTCTTC. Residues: CASSQISGGDEQFF.

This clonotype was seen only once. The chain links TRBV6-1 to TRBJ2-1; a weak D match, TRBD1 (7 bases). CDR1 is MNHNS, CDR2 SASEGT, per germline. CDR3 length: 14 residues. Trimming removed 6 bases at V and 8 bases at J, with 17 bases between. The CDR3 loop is CASSLRGASDEQFF. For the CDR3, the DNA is TGTGCCAGCAGCCTCAGGGGGGCAAGCGATGAGCAGTTCTTC.

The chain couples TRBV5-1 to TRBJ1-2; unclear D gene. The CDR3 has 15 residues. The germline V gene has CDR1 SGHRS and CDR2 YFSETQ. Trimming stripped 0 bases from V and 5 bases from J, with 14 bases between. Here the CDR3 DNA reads TGCGCCAGCAGCTTGGGGGTAGAAATCAGTTATGGCTACACCTTC. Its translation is CASSLGVEISYGYTF.

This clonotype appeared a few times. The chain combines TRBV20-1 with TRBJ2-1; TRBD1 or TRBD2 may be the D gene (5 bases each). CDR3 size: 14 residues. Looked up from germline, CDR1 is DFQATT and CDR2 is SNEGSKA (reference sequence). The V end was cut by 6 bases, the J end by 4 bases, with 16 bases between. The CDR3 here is CSALAGTPYNEQFF. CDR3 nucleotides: TGCAGTGCGTTGGCCGGGACGCCGTACAATGAGCAGTTCTTC.

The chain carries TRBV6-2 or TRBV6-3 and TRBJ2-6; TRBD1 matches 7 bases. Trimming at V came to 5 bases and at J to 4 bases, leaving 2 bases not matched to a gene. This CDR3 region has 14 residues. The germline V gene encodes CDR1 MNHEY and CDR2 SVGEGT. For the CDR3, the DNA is TGTGCCAGCAGTGACAGGGCCGGGGCCAACGTCCTGACTTTC. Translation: CASSDRAGANVLTF.

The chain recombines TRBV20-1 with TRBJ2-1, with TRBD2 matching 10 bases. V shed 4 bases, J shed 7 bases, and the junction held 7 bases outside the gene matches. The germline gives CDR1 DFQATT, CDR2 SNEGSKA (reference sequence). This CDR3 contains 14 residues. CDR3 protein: CSATSGRDGNEQFF. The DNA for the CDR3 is TGCAGTGCTACAAGCGGGAGGGACGGGAATGAGCAGTTCTTC.

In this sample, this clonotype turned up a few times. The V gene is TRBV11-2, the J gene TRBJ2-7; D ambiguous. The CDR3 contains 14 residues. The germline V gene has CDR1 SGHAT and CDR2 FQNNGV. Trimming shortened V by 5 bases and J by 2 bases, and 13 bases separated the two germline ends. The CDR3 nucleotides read TGTGCCAGCAGCCCCCTTCCGGGTACCTACGAGCAGTACTTC. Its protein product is CASSPLPGTYEQYF.

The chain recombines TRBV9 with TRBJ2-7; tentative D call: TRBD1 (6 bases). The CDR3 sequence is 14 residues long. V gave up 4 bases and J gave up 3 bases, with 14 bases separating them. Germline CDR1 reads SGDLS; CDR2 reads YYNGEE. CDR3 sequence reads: CASSPTQGHYEQYF. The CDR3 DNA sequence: TGTGCCAGCAGCCCCACGCAGGGACACTACGAGCAGTACTTC. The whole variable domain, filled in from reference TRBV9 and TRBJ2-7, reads DSGVTQTPKHLITATGQRVTLRCSPRSGDLSVYWYQQSLDQGLQFLIQYYNGEERAKGNILERFSAQQFPDLHSELNLSSLELGDSALYFCASSPTQGHYEQYFGPGTRLTVT.